Described below is a single TCR beta chain sequence and its context. Its antigen is not identified. Trimming took off 4 bases at V and 7 bases at J, with 8 bases between the two ends. The CDR3 is 13 residues long. Per germline, CDR1 SGHVS and CDR2 FNYEAQ. This entry comes from a study of CD8+ T cells in alopecia areata. Study results and caveats: Scalp repertoires also include resident alphabeta T cells from normal skin.

After isolation, RNA underwent reverse transcription to generate cDNA as the sequencing template. Using immunoSEQ multiplex PCR, the repertoire was profiled, and TCRdb retains in-frame clones only, with some absent. The table has some 180,000 clones, 45% to 70% seen once; the top ten hold nearly 5%. V is TRBV7-6 and J is TRBJ1-6; D is unclear. Sample: CD8+ T cells sorted from blood. This receptor was obtained from a human donor in good health. The CDR3 bases are TGTGCCAGCAGCTCAAACATAAATTCACCCCTCCACTTT. Translated, it gives CASSSNINSPLHF.